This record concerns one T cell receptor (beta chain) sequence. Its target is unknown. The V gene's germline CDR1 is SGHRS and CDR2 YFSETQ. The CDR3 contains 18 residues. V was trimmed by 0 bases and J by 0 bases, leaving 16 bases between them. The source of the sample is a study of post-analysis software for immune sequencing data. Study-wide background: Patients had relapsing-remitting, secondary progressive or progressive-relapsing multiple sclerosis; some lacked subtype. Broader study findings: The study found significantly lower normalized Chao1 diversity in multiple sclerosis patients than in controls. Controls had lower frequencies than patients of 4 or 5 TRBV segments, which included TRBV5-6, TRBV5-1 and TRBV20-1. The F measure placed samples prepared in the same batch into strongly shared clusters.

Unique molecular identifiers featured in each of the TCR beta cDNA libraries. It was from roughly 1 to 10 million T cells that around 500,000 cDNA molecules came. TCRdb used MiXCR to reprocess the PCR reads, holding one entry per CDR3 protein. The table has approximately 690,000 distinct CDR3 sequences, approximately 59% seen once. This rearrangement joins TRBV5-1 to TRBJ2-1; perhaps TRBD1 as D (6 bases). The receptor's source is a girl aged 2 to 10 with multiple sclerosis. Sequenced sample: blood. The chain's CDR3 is CASSLAPGHKSSYNEQFF. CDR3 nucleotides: TGCGCCAGCAGCTTGGCCCCGGGACACAAGAGCTCCTACAATGAGCAGTTCTTC.